The clone carrying this TCR beta chain was observed a handful of times. Its specificity is not known. TCRdb keeps only in-frame clones here, not all; method: immunoSEQ multiplex PCR. Of 25,000 to 35,000 clones in the sample, 75% to 85% were seen once. The data originate from a study of vaccination effects on CD4 cells after COVID-19. Antigen-specific CD4+ T cells were first expanded with viral peptide pools by the ViraFEST assay and only then sequenced. Having been cultured for around ten days, the cells underwent CD4+ T cell isolation. Among the vaccine recipients, none had a prior SARS-CoV-2 infection, and nucleocapsid antibodies were negative. Germline-derived CDR1 and CDR2 are LNHDA and SQIVND (reference sequence). This CDR3 comprises 12 residues. The V segment lost 5 bases and the J segment 9 bases; nucleotides outside the gene matches: 3.

The source of this sequence is a human donor who received a COVID-19 vaccine. Sequencing used CD4+ T cells from PBMCs cultured with SARS-CoV-2 spike peptides, obtained before COVID-19 vaccination. This chain uses TRBV19 with TRBJ2-3; the match to TRBD2 covers 9 bases. Written as DNA, the CDR3 is TGTGCCAGTAGTGTAGCGGGGGAAACGCAGTATTTT. Translated, it gives CASSVAGETQYF.